This T cell receptor (beta chain) was profiled in a study of blood T cell repertoires in COVID-19. At the level of the study: COVID-19 samples from acute and convalescent phases originated in the United States, Italy and Spain. PBMCs, B-cell-depleted T cells, or T cells were the source of the cDNA or gDNA that made up the material.

Per the study methods: Amplifying reference gene primers gave estimates of nucleated cell counts. Here immunoSEQ multiplex PCR was the method, and the copy in TCRdb shows in-frame clones only, minus some. Clone size and the V and J calls come from that table; the DNA yielded D and trimming. The sample consists of about 66,000 clones, roughly 78% of them appearing once. The CDR3 loop spans 18 amino acids. With 0 bases clipped from V and 5 bases from J, the junction kept 13 bases outside the gene matches. From germline, CDR1 is LGHNA and CDR2 YNFKEQ. The gene calls are TRBV4-2 and TRBJ1-5, with 7 nucleotides matching TRBD1. This receptor was identified in a human donor in a cohort sampled during active COVID-19. Sample: peripheral blood. As DNA, the CDR3 is TGTGCCAGCAGCCAAGATTCCGCCCCGACAGGGTTTGATCAGCCCCAGCATTTT. Protein sequence: CASSQDSAPTGFDQPQHF.